These 18 T cell receptor beta chains share one sample of origin, sequenced in a study of cytomegalovirus exposure and HLA in healthy donors. In the PCR, 60 Vbeta and 13 Jbeta primers were used. Using immunoSEQ multiplex PCR, the repertoire was profiled, and TCRdb retains in-frame clones only, with some absent. Of 75,000 to 85,000 clones listed, around three quarters are singletons. Sequencing was performed on PBMCs. The receptors shown here come from a male donor in good health and CMV-seronegative.

The J gene is TRBJ1-6, the V gene TRBV5-5, with 7 positions matching TRBD1. Germline CDR1 SGHKS, CDR2 YYEKEE (reference sequence). The CDR3 consists of 15 residues. The V gene end was trimmed by 3 bases and the J gene end by 7 bases; junction bases not matched to a gene: 7. The CDR3 sequence: CASSSDRDRNSPLHF. DNA of the CDR3: TGTGCCAGCAGCTCCGACCGGGACAGAAATTCACCCCTCCACTTT.

The CDR3 nucleotides are TGTGCCAGCAGTCCGCAGTCGGGGAACAACTATGGCTACACCTTC. It translates to CASSPQSGNNYGYTF. V usage is TRBV28 and J usage is TRBJ1-2; D is unresolved. The CDR3 runs to 15 residues. Trimming stripped 5 bases from V and 2 bases from J, with 15 bases between. Germline V gene lookup returns CDR1 MDHEN and CDR2 SYDVKM.

The J gene is TRBJ1-2, the V gene TRBV6-1; D is ambiguous. The germline gives CDR1 MNHNS, CDR2 SASEGT. The CDR3 extends over 13 amino acids. Trimming took 7 bases from V and 1 from J, leaving 10 bases between them. CDR3 in DNA: TGTGCCAGCATGGAGGTTGGTAACTATGGCTACACCTTC. Protein product: CASMEVGNYGYTF.

V is TRBV29-1 and J is TRBJ1-5; a possible D gene is TRBD1 (6 bases). The CDR3 has 13 residues. The V end lost 6 bases, the J end lost 4 bases, and 13 bases lay between the germline ends. Germline loops: CDR1 SQVTM, CDR2 ANQGSEA. The CDR3 is CSVGGSENQPQHF. Here the CDR3 DNA reads TGCAGCGTAGGGGGAAGCGAGAATCAGCCCCAGCATTTT.

The chain uses TRBV2 and TRBJ2-3, with D perhaps matching TRBD2 (5 bases). Trimming stripped 7 bases from V and 4 bases from J, with 15 bases between. There are 14 residues in the CDR3. CDR1 and CDR2 (germline): SNHLY, FYNNEI. In nucleotides, the CDR3 is TGTGCCAGCAAATGGATCGGAGGCTCAGATACGCAGTATTTT. Encoded protein: CASKWIGGSDTQYF.

The chain has TRBV6-6 and TRBJ1-5; D gene unclear. The ends were cut back, 4 bases at V and 5 bases at J, with 15 bases in the middle. This CDR3 region has 15 residues. Germline values: CDR1 MNHNY, CDR2 SVGAGI (reference sequence). The CDR3 sequence is CASSFPPRYDQPQHF. The CDR3 DNA is TGTGCCAGCAGTTTTCCCCCGCGCTACGATCAGCCCCAGCATTTT.

In this sample, this clone turned up once. CDR3 in amino acids: CSAQGAGTPEAFF. CDR3 nucleotide sequence: TGCAGCGCCCAGGGGGCCGGGACCCCTGAAGCTTTCTTT. The rearrangement links TRBV29-1 to TRBJ1-1; the match to TRBD1 covers 8 bases. The J segment lost 6 bases and the V segment lost 7 bases, leaving 10 bases of the junction unmatched. CDR1 is SQVTM and CDR2 is ANQGSEA in the germline V gene. The CDR3 contains 13 residues.

The rearrangement joins TRBV18 to TRBJ2-7, with D maybe TRBD2 (6 bases). The CDR3 has 14 residues. Between the trimmed V and J ends, which lost 0 bases and 4 bases, there was a span of 10 bases. CDR1 is KGHSH, CDR2 LQKENI, per germline. The CDR3 region is CASSPPEGRYEQYF. CDR3 in DNA: TGTGCCAGCTCACCACCGGAGGGTCGATACGAGCAGTACTTC.

Note on this clone: A junction end diverges from the germline sequence, so it may reflect a read error. The chain links TRBV15 to TRBJ1-2; D is undetermined. The V gene's germline CDR1 is LNHNV and CDR2 YYDKDF (reference sequence). CDR3 length equals 13 residues. CDR3 loop: CATSRDHNYGYPF. CDR3 DNA sequence: TGTGCCACCAGCAGAGACCATAACTATGGCTACCCCTTC.

This clone was counted between two and nine times. The chain links TRBV5-6 to TRBJ2-5; 7 nucleotides agree with TRBD1. J lost 2 bases, V lost 3 bases, and 10 bases had no gene match. CDR1 SGHDT and CDR2 YYEEEE come from the germline V gene. The CDR3 is made up of 16 amino acids. CDR3 DNA: TGTGCCAGCAGCTACGAACTCGCGACAGGGCAAGAGACCCAGTACTTC. Residues: CASSYELATGQETQYF.

The chain carries TRBV30 and TRBJ1-1; TRBD1 aligns across 7 bases. Germline loops: CDR1 GTSNPN, CDR2 SVGIG (reference sequence). The CDR3 extends over 15 amino acids. V trimming: 2 bases; J trimming: 5 bases; junction bases outside the gene matches: 11. In DNA form, the CDR3 reads TGTGCCTGGAGTTTCCTGGTCACAGGGGAGACTGAAGCTTTCTTT. It encodes CAWSFLVTGETEAFF.

The CDR3 protein is CASSRGQGVVNTEAFF. In DNA, the CDR3 is TGCGCCAGCAGCCGGGGACAGGGGGTAGTGAACACTGAAGCTTTCTTT. V is TRBV5-1 and J is TRBJ1-1, with 11 positions matching TRBD1. With V trimmed by 4 bases and J by 0 bases, 5 bases remained unmatched. Per the germline V gene, CDR1 is SGHRS and CDR2 is YFSETQ. The CDR3 consists of 16 residues.

J is TRBJ2-7 and V is TRBV16, with D perhaps TRBD2 (5 bases). The CDR3 spans 14 residues. Germline V gives CDR1 KGHSY, CDR2 FQNENV. V was shortened by 5 bases and J by 2 bases, with 13 bases between the two germline ends. CDR3 sequence (DNA): TGTGCCAGCAGCTCCCCCGCCGGGACCTACGAGCAGTACTTC. As protein: CASSSPAGTYEQYF.

The rearrangement links TRBV2 to TRBJ2-2, with unresolved D. This CDR3 has 13 amino acids. Between the trimmed V and J ends, which lost 1 base and 4 bases, there was a span of 4 bases. Looked up from germline, CDR1 is SNHLY and CDR2 is FYNNEI. DNA of the CDR3: TGTGCCAGCAGTGAAGGGGCCACCGGGGAGCTGTTTTTT. Protein sequence: CASSEGATGELFF. Filled out from reference TRBV2 and TRBJ2-2, the complete variable domain reads EPEVTQTPSHQVTQMGQEVILRCVPISNHLYFYWYRQILGQKVEFLVSFYNNEISEKSEIFDDQFSVERPDGSNFTLKIRSTKLEDSAMYFCASSEGATGELFFGEGSRLTVL.

In this sample, this clone turned up a few times. J is TRBJ1-1 and V is TRBV5-6; 7 nucleotides line up with TRBD1. Trimming took 4 bases from V and 4 from J; bases not matched to a gene: 7. Germline-derived CDR1 and CDR2 are SGHDT and YYEEEE. The CDR3 totals 14 residues. Here the CDR3 DNA reads TGTGCCAGCAGCCCCTTGAACAGGGGCACTGAAGCTTTCTTT. Its protein product is CASSPLNRGTEAFF.

The chain recombines TRBV5-1 with TRBJ1-2; TRBD1 aligns across 8 bases. V lost 4 bases, J lost 6 bases, and 14 bases stayed unmatched. CDR1 SGHRS and CDR2 YFSETQ come from the germline V gene. This CDR3 contains 16 residues. CDR3 sequence (DNA): TGCGCCAGCAGCCCATCCCTAGGACAGGGAGTTGATGGCTACACCTTC. This codes for CASSPSLGQGVDGYTF.

The rearrangement uses TRBV5-6 and TRBJ2-1, with 7 nucleotides matching TRBD2. The CDR3 extends over 16 amino acids. From germline, CDR1 is SGHDT and CDR2 YYEEEE. V gave up 4 bases and J gave up 6 bases; unmatched junction bases: 13. This CDR3 is CASSPGRASTPNEQFF. The CDR3 nucleotides are TGTGCCAGCAGCCCGGGGAGGGCTAGCACCCCCAATGAGCAGTTCTTC.

The rearrangement uses TRBV7-8 and TRBJ1-5; D call uncertain. Germline lookup yields CDR1 SGHVS and CDR2 FQNEAQ. The length of the CDR3 is 15 residues. Between the trimmed V and J ends, which lost 5 bases and 0 bases, there was a span of 11 bases. The CDR3 reads CASSPSGNSNQPQHF. In nucleotides, the CDR3 is TGTGCCAGCAGCCCAAGCGGTAATAGCAATCAGCCCCAGCATTTT. Together with reference TRBV7-8 and TRBJ1-5, the CDR3 gives the full variable domain: GAGVSQSPRYKVAKRGQDVALRCDPISGHVSLFWYQQALGQGPEFLTYFQNEAQLDKSGLPSDRFFAERPEGSVSTLKIQRTQQEDSAVYLCASSPSGNSNQPQHFGDGTRLSIL.